A selection of T cell receptor beta chains follows, all from one sample in a study of shared clonotypes between healthy human individuals. Libraries were prepared by immunoSEQ multiplex PCR; TCRdb keeps only in-frame clonotypes and omits some of them. Among about 1.5 million clones listed, nearly 99% were seen once. The specimen was naive CD4+ T cells sorted from blood. Receptors were obtained from a man between 25 and 39 years old in good health. Both conserved end residues are trimmed from each CDR3. The order of the fields is J gene, CDR3 length, V gene, clone size, CDR3 protein. Size values are once, few and many counts, or a class for expanded clones, and some rows have none.

>TRBJ2-7|12|TRBV7-2|-
ASSPDPHSYEQY
>TRBJ2-2|10|TRBV18|-
ASSPTTGELF
>TRBJ1-1|13|TRBV5-1|-
ASKLGEARNTEAF
>TRBJ2-5|14|TRBV5-4|-
ASSRLAGGNQETQY
>TRBJ2-3|13|TRBV5-1|-
ASGRTVGGTDTQY
>TRBJ2-1|13|TRBV2|-
ASSRERESYNEQF
>TRBJ2-7|13|TRBV7-9|-
ASSRPGGRIYEQY
>TRBJ1-1|11|TRBV18|-
ASSPDRHTEAF
>TRBJ2-1|14|TRBV6-4|-
ASRRQSGRRYNEQF
>TRBJ2-7|12|TRBV11-2|-
ASSLGGSVYEQY
>TRBJ2-1|15|TRBV2|-
ASRRVSGGSSHNEQF
>TRBJ2-1|14|TRBV7-2|-
ASSSPPGLAGGEQF
>TRBJ2-7|15|TRBV7-2|-
ATTLTTGTRGSYEQY
>TRBJ2-1|14|TRBV27|-
ASSGGLTRGVNEQF
>TRBJ2-7|13|TRBV15|-
ATSRGGREGREQY
>TRBJ2-7|15|TRBV18|-
ASSVQVGTLTYYEQY
>TRBJ1-1|12|TRBV5-1|-
ASSEGTGYTEAF
>TRBJ1-5|13|TRBV28|-
ASSFLDREWQPQH
>TRBJ2-6|15|TRBV7-9|once
ASSLAGGESGANVLT
>TRBJ2-7|15|TRBV5-1|-
ASSSYQSTGGRSEQY
>TRBJ2-5|14|TRBV2|-
ASSVSPSTGSWTQY
>TRBJ1-2|12|TRBV5-5|-
ASSPLGQNYGYT
>TRBJ1-1|13|TRBV18|-
ASSPLFGAEIEAF
>TRBJ2-7|11|TRBV18|once
ASSPNRDYEQY
>TRBJ2-6|17|TRBV11-2|-
ASRRGGPGRSSGANVLT
>TRBJ2-7|13|TRBV10-1|-
ASSAIAGGPYEQY
>TRBJ2-2|15|TRBV11-2|-
ASSLDRRGSNTGELF
>TRBJ2-1|14|TRBV7-2|-
ASSLALSLLNNEQF
>TRBJ2-3|15|TRBV5-4|-
ASREGTDSRSTDTQY
>TRBJ1-4|15|TRBV4-3|-
ASSQDFRQGAREKLF
>TRBJ2-7|13|TRBV7-8|-
ASSLEFSTVGEQY
>TRBJ2-1|15|TRBV7-9|-
ASSLGLGLAEYNEQF
>TRBJ2-1|11|TRBV19|-
ATGPPGYNEQF
>TRBJ2-1|13|TRBV5-1|-
ASSLEGLAANEQF
>TRBJ2-2|15|TRBV6-4|once
ASSDSFAGPILGELF
>TRBJ1-5|11|TRBV18|-
ASSQGPNQPQH
>TRBJ1-3|12|TRBV6-5|-
ASSPRFDGNTIY
>TRBJ1-3|11|TRBV5-1|once
ASSFYPGNTIY
>TRBJ1-1|11|TRBV5-6|-
ASSQVMNTEAF
>TRBJ1-2|12|TRBV5-4|-
ASSWGESNYGYT
>TRBJ1-5|13|TRBV19|-
ASSRRQEVNQPQH
>TRBJ1-1|14|TRBV4-2|-
ASSQVKGGWGTEAF
>TRBJ1-4|12|TRBV7-2|-
ASSPDSFGGKLF
>TRBJ1-5|11|TRBV7-2|-
ASSDRTGQPQH
>TRBJ2-5|14|TRBV11-3|-
ASLRRTSDSKETQY
>TRBJ1-2|14|TRBV18|-
ASSPLAGLANYGYT
>TRBJ2-1|13|TRBV7-9|once
ASSQLAGVVNEQF
>TRBJ2-5|12|TRBV5-5|-
ASSLDRGIETQY
>TRBJ2-5|13|TRBV4-3|-
ASSPDRGLAETQY
>TRBJ2-7|14|TRBV4-1|-
ASSQDSTGGMDEQY
>TRBJ1-2|11|TRBV5-8|-
ASSLKGARGYT